The 21 T cell receptor beta chains in this list originate from one sample, sequenced in a study of human T cells and chemical hapten exposure. Time point in this sample: patch test 3, about 24 weeks after DPC sensitization. Treatment indicated: therapeutic diphenylcyclopropenone sensitization with weekly scalp DPC. In TCRdb, the RACE reads were re-called with MiXCR into one record per CDR3 protein. The table records about 120,000 distinct CDR3 sequences, about 11% of them present only once. This specimen was whole blood, taken in connection with sensitization to the hapten diphenylcyclopropenone (DPC). The receptors derive from a woman aged 50 to 65 with alopecia areata. Some clones in this sample may be carry-over from other donors' samples.

The chain has TRBV6-2 or TRBV6-3 and TRBJ2-7; 15 nucleotides agree with TRBD2. The CDR3 covers 16 residues. Germline V CDR1 and CDR2: MNHEY, SVGEGT. V lost 5 bases and J lost 4; bases outside the gene matches: 6. This CDR3 reads CASSSVGTSGRYEQYF. The CDR3 DNA follows: TGTGCCAGCAGTAGCGTCGGGACTAGCGGGAGGTACGAGCAGTACTTC.

This clonotype showed up just a few times. The rearrangement links TRBV28 to TRBJ2-7, with D perhaps TRBD1 (6 bases). Germline V CDR1 and CDR2: MDHEN, SYDVKM. The ends were cut back, 2 bases at V and 3 bases at J, with 11 bases in the middle. This CDR3 has 14 amino acids. CDR3 DNA sequence: TGTGCCAGCAGTTTACGACAGGACCTCTACGAGCAGTACTTC. This gives the protein CASSLRQDLYEQYF.

There are a few counts of this clonotype. J is TRBJ2-5 and V is TRBV7-8; no clear D gene. The CDR3 has 15 residues. V lost 1 base, J lost 0 bases, and 9 bases lay in between. Germline V gene lookup returns CDR1 SGHVS and CDR2 FQNEAQ. CDR3 in DNA: TGTGCCAGCAGCTTAGTAGGTCCGTACCAAGAGACCCAGTACTTC. Translating it yields CASSLVGPYQETQYF.

In this sample, this clonotype turned up many times. The chain couples TRBV20-1 to TRBJ1-6, with D perhaps matching TRBD1 (5 bases). This CDR3 contains 13 residues. The V gene's germline CDR1 is DFQATT and CDR2 SNEGSKA (reference sequence). V was trimmed by 6 bases and J by 5 bases, leaving 11 bases between them. The CDR3 region is CSAPGLHNSPLHF. CDR3 sequence (DNA): TGCAGTGCCCCGGGACTGCATAATTCACCCCTCCACTTT.

The chain has TRBV7-2 and TRBJ2-5, with D perhaps TRBD1 or TRBD2 (5 bases each). Germline CDR1 and CDR2: SGHTA and FQGNSA. Trimming shortened V by 5 bases and J by 5 bases, and 15 bases separated the two germline ends. The CDR3 spans 14 residues. The chain's CDR3 is CASSPTGPRETQYF. CDR3 nucleotide sequence: TGTGCCAGCAGCCCCACGGGGCCCCGGGAGACCCAGTACTTC.

This clonotype was observed at least ten times. This chain joins TRBV6-5 and TRBJ1-4, with a tentative D call TRBD1 (5 bases). The germline CDR1 and CDR2 sequences are MNHEY and SVGAGI. The CDR3 has 13 amino acids. The CDR3 reads CGAGAAYNEKLFF. CDR3 coding DNA: TGTGGGGCCGGGGCCGCCTATAATGAAAAACTGTTTTTT.

This clonotype was found a few times. The chain employs TRBV18 and TRBJ1-5; no definite D call. CDR3 length equals 14 residues. Germline-derived CDR1 and CDR2 are KGHSH and LQKENI. Trimming took 3 bases from V and 7 from J, leaving 13 bases between them. In DNA, the CDR3 is TGTGCCAGCTCACCGGAGGTGGCAGGCCAGCCCCAGCATTTT. Its translation is CASSPEVAGQPQHF. Based on the CDR3 plus reference TRBV18 and TRBJ1-5, the full variable domain is NAGVMQNPRHLVRRRGQEARLRCSPMKGHSHVYWYRQLPEEGLKFMVYLQKENIIDESGMPKERFSAEFPKEGPSILRIQQVVRGDSAAYFCASSPEVAGQPQHFGDGTRLSIL.

This clonotype was counted between two and nine times. The gene calls are TRBV7-2 and TRBJ2-4; no clear D gene. CDR1 and CDR2 from the germline V gene are SGHTA and FQGNSA. CDR3 size: 16 residues. Trimming shortened V by 1 base and J by 0 bases, and 10 bases separated the two germline ends. CDR3 sequence reads: CASSLGRAKAKNIQYF. The CDR3 DNA reads TGTGCCAGCAGCTTAGGAAGGGCTAAAGCCAAAAACATTCAGTACTTC.

This clonotype was observed a handful of times. The V call is TRBV20-1, the J call TRBJ2-1; 9 nucleotides match TRBD2. V was clipped by 6 bases and J by 7 bases; unmatched bases: 10. The CDR3 loop spans 14 amino acids. Germline V gives CDR1 DFQATT, CDR2 SNEGSKA (reference sequence). The CDR3 region is CSARIAGDWNEQFF. The DNA of the CDR3 is TGCAGTGCCAGAATAGCGGGAGACTGGAATGAGCAGTTCTTC.

This clonotype turned up a few times. The V gene is TRBV4-1, the J gene TRBJ2-1, with TRBD1 matching 8 bases. CDR3 size: 15 residues. Germline trimming cut 4 bases from V and 7 bases from J; bases unmatched to any gene: 9. The germline V gene encodes CDR1 MGHRA and CDR2 YSYEKL. The CDR3 coding sequence is TGCGCCAGCAGCCTGACAGGGGTGGCAAGGAATGAGCAGTTCTTC. It yields the protein CASSLTGVARNEQFF.

This clonotype occurred many times. J is TRBJ2-7 and V is TRBV29-1; no reliable D call. The CDR3 is 12 amino acids. CDR1 and CDR2 from the germline V gene are SQVTM and ANQGSEA. Trimming removed 3 bases at V and 3 bases at J, with 9 bases between. The CDR3 region is CSVEIGIYEQYF. The CDR3 coding sequence is TGCAGCGTTGAGATAGGTATCTACGAGCAGTACTTC.

In its sample, this clonotype was seen many times. The CDR3 bases are TGTGCCAGTAGTATGGCTGGGGATAGCAATCAGCCCCAGCATTTT. This gives the protein CASSMAGDSNQPQHF. This chain joins TRBV19 and TRBJ1-5, with D hard to call. The V and J ends lost 3 bases and 0 bases respectively, with 9 bases between them. This CDR3 comprises 15 residues. The V gene's germline CDR1 is LNHDA and CDR2 SQIVND (reference sequence).

The chain is built from TRBV7-9 and TRBJ2-2; D may be TRBD1 or TRBD2 (5 bases each). V was pared by 4 bases and J by 7 bases, with 16 bases between. Germline V gene data show CDR1 as SEHNR and CDR2 as FQNEAQ (reference sequence). CDR3 length equals 15 residues. The CDR3, as DNA: TGTGCCAGCAGCTCCGGGGCCAGACTCCGCGGGGAGCTGTTTTTT. This encodes CASSSGARLRGELFF. The entire variable domain, with the rest obtained from reference TRBV7-9 and TRBJ2-2, is as follows: DTGVSQNPRHKITKRGQNVTFRCDPISEHNRLYWYRQTLGQGPEFLTYFQNEAQLEKSRLLSDRFSAERPKGSFSTLEIQRTEQGDSAMYLCASSSGARLRGELFFGEGSRLTVL.

Ten or more counts support this clonotype. The gene calls are TRBV27 and TRBJ2-3, with 12 nucleotides matching TRBD2. There are 14 residues in the CDR3. CDR1 is MNHEY, CDR2 SMNVEV, per germline (reference sequence). V shed 8 bases and J 5 bases; nucleotides not matched to a gene: 5. The CDR3 bases are TGTGCCAGCGGGTGGACTAGCGGGAAAGATACGCAGTATTTT. It specifies CASGWTSGKDTQYF.

This sequence joins TRBV3-1 and TRBJ1-4; no definite D call. The V end lost 4 bases, the J end lost 6 bases, and 9 bases lay between the germline ends. Germline CDR1 LGHDT, CDR2 YNNKEL (reference sequence). The CDR3 totals 13 residues. CDR3 in amino acids: CASSLDTYEKLFF. CDR3 bases: TGTGCCAGCAGCCTGGATACCTATGAAAAACTGTTTTTT.

This chain joins TRBV25-1 and TRBJ1-1; D call uncertain. V lost 0 bases and J 6 bases, leaving 11 bases between the germline ends. The CDR3 extends over 14 amino acids. CDR1 MGHDK and CDR2 SYGVNS come from the germline V gene. In DNA, the CDR3 is TGTGCCAGCAGTGAATACGTGTTTGGAGCTGAAGCTTTCTTT. Its protein product is CASSEYVFGAEAFF.

The chain's CDR3 is CASSQGGQGSQPQHF. In DNA form, the CDR3 reads TGTGCCAGCTCACAGGGTGGACAGGGGAGTCAGCCCCAGCATTTT. The chain couples TRBV18 to TRBJ1-5, with TRBD1 identical over 9 bases. V shed 4 bases, J shed 6 bases, and the junction held 7 bases outside the gene matches. This CDR3 contains 15 residues. The germline CDR1 and CDR2 sequences are KGHSH and LQKENI. The complete variable domain, with remaining parts taken from reference TRBV18 and TRBJ1-5, reads NAGVMQNPRHLVRRRGQEARLRCSPMKGHSHVYWYRQLPEEGLKFMVYLQKENIIDESGMPKERFSAEFPKEGPSILRIQQVVRGDSAAYFCASSQGGQGSQPQHFGDGTRLSIL.

This clonotype was counted only a few times. The rearrangement uses TRBV5-4 and TRBJ1-1; no clear D gene. The CDR3 loop spans 16 amino acids. Per germline, CDR1 SGHNT and CDR2 YYREEE (reference sequence). The V gene lost 3 bases and the J gene lost 3 bases, with 18 bases spanning the gap. CDR3 bases: TGTGCCAGCAGCTCCGAAGGAGAGAACGAATACACTGAAGCTTTCTTT. Its protein product is CASSSEGENEYTEAFF. Filled out from reference TRBV5-4 and TRBJ1-1, the complete variable domain reads ETGVTQSPTHLIKTRGQQVTLRCSSQSGHNTVSWYQQALGQGPQFIFQYYREEENGRGNFPPRFSGLQFPNYSSELNVNALELDDSALYLCASSSEGENEYTEAFFGQGTRLTVV.

On this clonotype itself: A read error is possible here, since a much larger clone lies one base away. This chain connects TRBV28 to TRBJ2-7, with D uncertain. The germline V gene has CDR1 MDHEN and CDR2 SYDVKM. This CDR3 comprises 12 residues. V lost 2 bases, J lost 2 bases, and 4 bases lay in between. Here the CDR3 reads CASSLVAYEQYF. The CDR3 coding sequence is TGTGCCAGCAGTTTAGTAGCCTACGAGCAGTACTTC.

This clonotype was recorded a few times. This sequence joins TRBV20-1 and TRBJ2-5; D is undetermined. The germline gives CDR1 DFQATT, CDR2 SNEGSKA (reference sequence). V was trimmed by 0 bases and J by 4 bases, leaving 6 bases between them. CDR3 length: 12 residues. DNA for the CDR3: TGCAGTGCTAGAGAAATCTCAGAGACCCAGTACTTC. Residues: CSAREISETQYF.

This clonotype was observed many times. The chain uses TRBV6-1 and TRBJ2-7; D is undetermined. V gave up 0 bases and J gave up 6 bases, with 18 bases separating them. The CDR3 is 16 amino acids. Germline V gene sequence: CDR1 MNHNS, CDR2 SASEGT. CDR3 loop: CASSEANSPSLAEQYF. In DNA form, the CDR3 reads TGTGCCAGCAGTGAAGCCAACAGCCCAAGCCTGGCCGAGCAGTACTTC.